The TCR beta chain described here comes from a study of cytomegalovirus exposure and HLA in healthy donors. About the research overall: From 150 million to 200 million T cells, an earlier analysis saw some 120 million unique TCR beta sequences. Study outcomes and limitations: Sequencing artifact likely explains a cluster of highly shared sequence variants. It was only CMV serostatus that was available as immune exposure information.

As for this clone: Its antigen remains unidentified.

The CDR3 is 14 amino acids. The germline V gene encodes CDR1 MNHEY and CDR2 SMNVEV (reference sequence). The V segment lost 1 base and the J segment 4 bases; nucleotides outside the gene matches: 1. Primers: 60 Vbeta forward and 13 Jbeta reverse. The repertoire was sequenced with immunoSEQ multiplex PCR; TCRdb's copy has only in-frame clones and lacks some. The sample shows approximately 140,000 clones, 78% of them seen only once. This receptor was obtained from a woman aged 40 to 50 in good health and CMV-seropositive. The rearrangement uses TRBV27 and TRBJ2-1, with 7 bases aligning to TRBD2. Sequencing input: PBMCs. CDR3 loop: CASSLWGGYNEQFF. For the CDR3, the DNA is TGTGCCAGCAGTTTATGGGGGGGGTACAATGAGCAGTTCTTC.